These T cell receptor beta chains were read from a single sample in a study of identifying expanded T cells in peripheral blood. Produced via immunoSEQ multiplex PCR; TCRdb's table is partial and in-frame only. This sample has nearly 60,000 clones; roughly nine tenths occur once, and the top ten carry around 3.5%. The sample was blood. All receptors come from a person aged 18 to 75 in good health. Each CDR3 is given with its conserved first and last residue. A D gene is named only where the DNA matches it firmly. Clone size is given for some rows only: seen once, a few or many times, or a class if the clone is expanded.

size,J,D,V,DNA,CDR3
NA,TRBJ2-5,NA,TRBV12-2,TGTGCAAGTCGTACCTCGGCCCCCTCGGGTGAGACCCAGTACTTC,CASRTSAPSGETQYF
NA,TRBJ1-2,NA,TRBV6-1,TGTGCCAGCAGTGAGGGGTTTGTCACCTTC,CASSEGFVTF
NA,TRBJ2-1,TRBD2,TRBV2,TGTGCCAGTCGGGAGGGCTCCTACAATGAGCAGTTCTTC,CASREGSYNEQFF
NA,TRBJ1-2,TRBD1,TRBV5-4,TGTGCCAGCAGTGAAAATGTGGGACAGAACTATGGCTACACCTTC,CASSENVGQNYGYTF
NA,TRBJ2-3,TRBD2,TRBV5-1,TGCGCCAGCAGCTTGGTTCTGAGCCAGGGAGGGGCCGCAGATACGCAGTATTTT,CASSLVLSQGGAADTQYF
NA,TRBJ1-5,NA,TRBV19,TGTGCCAGTAGTATGTTTTGGGGTGGCAATCAGCCCCAGCATTTT,CASSMFWGGNQPQHF
NA,TRBJ1-1,NA,TRBV21-1,TGTGCCAGCGGATTACTCCGGGCCCACACTGAAGCTTTCTTT,CASGLLRAHTEAFF
NA,TRBJ1-1,NA,TRBV6-6,TGTGCCAGCAGTCTGTATGAGATGAACACTGAAGCTTTCTTT,CASSLYEMNTEAFF
NA,TRBJ1-5,TRBD1,TRBV4-1,TGCGCCAGCAGCCCAAGACAGGGGGCGAAGCAGCCCCAGCATTTT,CASSPRQGAKQPQHF
NA,TRBJ2-4,NA,TRBV14,TGTGCCAGCAGCCGCGGGCCCCTGCTAGCCAAAAACATTCAGTACTTC,CASSRGPLLAKNIQYF
NA,TRBJ2-3,NA,TRBV6-6,TGTGCCAGCAGTTACGGCGGGGTCTATACAGATACGCAGTATTTT,CASSYGGVYTDTQYF
NA,TRBJ2-7,NA,TRBV7-8,TGTGCCAGCAGCTTAGGGACGGCTCGGTACGAGCAGTACTTC,CASSLGTARYEQYF
NA,TRBJ1-1,NA,TRBV20-1,TGCAGTGCGGGTACTAACACTGAAGCTTTCTTT,CSAGTNTEAFF
NA,TRBJ1-2,NA,TRBV19,TGTGCCAGTAGTGCAAAGAGACAGATCTACGGCTACACCTTC,CASSAKRQIYGYTF
once,TRBJ2-1,NA,TRBV9,TGTGCCAGCAGCGCGCAGGGGAGCTCCTACAATGAGCAGTTCTTC,CASSAQGSSYNEQFF
NA,TRBJ2-5,NA,TRBV27,TGTGCCAGCGGGCACGGGGGTGAGACCCAGTACTTC,CASGHGGETQYF
NA,TRBJ2-7,NA,TRBV2,TGTGCCAGCAGTAAAGACAGGAGCTCCTACGAGCAGTACTTC,CASSKDRSSYEQYF
NA,TRBJ1-1,NA,TRBV4-1,TGCGCCAGCAGCCAAGATTCCCAAACCAGGGGGAACACTGAAGCTTTCTTT,CASSQDSQTRGNTEAFF
NA,TRBJ2-7,NA,TRBV14,TGTGCCAGCAGCCAAGATCGAAGGCAGGGTCTCCACGAGCAGTACTTC,CASSQDRRQGLHEQYF
NA,TRBJ2-3,TRBD2,TRBV4-2,TGTGCCAGCAGCCAAGGTTTAGCGGGAGTCCTCACAGATACGCAGTATTTT,CASSQGLAGVLTDTQYF
NA,TRBJ2-5,NA,TRBV20-1,TGCAGTGCTAGCAGGAAGACCCAGTACTTC,CSASRKTQYF
few,TRBJ2-7,NA,TRBV25-1,TGTGCCAGCAGTGATGGTTCAGGGGAAGCCTACGAGCAGTACTTC,CASSDGSGEAYEQYF
once,TRBJ2-7,NA,TRBV7-2,TGTGCCAGCAGCTTAGGCTCTGACAGCGGCTACGAGCAGTACTTC,CASSLGSDSGYEQYF
NA,TRBJ2-2,NA,TRBV1,TGCACCATAGACGTTGCCACCGGGGAGCTGTTTTTT,CTIDVATGELFF
NA,TRBJ1-3,NA,TRBV18,TGTGCCAGCTCAGACAGGAACACCATATATTTT,CASSDRNTIYF
NA,TRBJ1-6,NA,TRBV6-1,TGTGCCAGCAGTCCGGTTAGTAGCGTCACCCTCCACTTT,CASSPVSSVTLHF
few,TRBJ2-2,NA,TRBV25-1,TGTGCCAGCAGTGCCTCGACTTTCGGGGAGCTGTTTTTT,CASSASTFGELFF
NA,TRBJ2-6,TRBD2,TRBV29-1,TGCAGCGTGGCCGGGGGGGCTGGGACCAACGTCCTGACTTTC,CSVAGGAGTNVLTF
once,TRBJ2-5,TRBD2,TRBV28,TGTGCCAGCAGTCCTAGCGGGATCTCTGGGACCCAGTACTTC,CASSPSGISGTQYF
NA,TRBJ2-7,NA,TRBV28,TGTGCCAGCAGTTTCCCAGGCAGGACCTACGAGCAGTACTTC,CASSFPGRTYEQYF
NA,TRBJ2-6,NA,TRBV5-1,TGCGCCAGCAGCGCGGACGGAACTGGGGCCAACGTCCTGACTTTC,CASSADGTGANVLTF
NA,TRBJ2-1,TRBD2,TRBV5-5,TGTGCCAGCAGCTTGGGGGCATCTAGCGGGAGGACCTACAATGAGCAGTTCTTC,CASSLGASSGRTYNEQFF
once,TRBJ2-3,NA,TRBV4-1,TGCGCCAGCAGCCAAGTGATTACCGGGGATACGCAGTATTTT,CASSQVITGDTQYF
NA,TRBJ2-5,NA,TRBV5-1,TGCGCCAGCACCCACAACGAGAGACAAGAGACCCAGTACTTC,CASTHNERQETQYF